The 17 T cell receptor beta chains in this list originate from one sample, sequenced in a study of blood T cell repertoires in COVID-19. Data came from immunoSEQ multiplex PCR; TCRdb stores just in-frame clones and leaves some out. The repertoire consists of some 120,000 clones, with 80% to 90% occurring once and the leading ten covering more than 5%. Sequenced sample: peripheral blood. The receptor source for this set is an elderly man with active or convalescent COVID-19.

The chain has TRBV5-6 and TRBJ1-2; 8 bases match TRBD1. Germline lookup yields CDR1 SGHDT and CDR2 YYEEEE. This CDR3 has 13 amino acids. V shed 4 bases and J 4 bases; nucleotides not matched to a gene: 3. CDR3 in DNA: TGTGCCAGCAGCACAGGGACAGGCTATGGCTACACCTTC. Translation: CASSTGTGYGYTF.

V gene TRBV5-1 combines with J gene TRBJ2-1; 7 bases are shared with TRBD2. This CDR3 spans 18 amino acids. Germline V gene lookup returns CDR1 SGHRS and CDR2 YFSETQ. The V segment lost 2 bases and the J segment 2 bases; nucleotides outside the gene matches: 13. The CDR3 coding sequence is TGCGCCAGCAGCTTTGGGGAGGCGGGGGTAAATACCTACAATGAGCAGTTCTTC. Translation gives CASSFGEAGVNTYNEQFF.

This clone was counted once. The chain employs TRBV7-8 and TRBJ2-2; 9 nucleotides agree with TRBD2. This CDR3 is 15 amino acids long. Germline V gene lookup returns CDR1 SGHVS and CDR2 FQNEAQ. J was trimmed by 2 bases and V by 8 bases; bases with no gene match: 6. DNA of the CDR3: TGTGCCAGCTCCCGCGGGGGGGTAAACACCGGGGAGCTGTTTTTT. Its protein is CASSRGGVNTGELFF.

The gene calls are TRBV6-1 and TRBJ1-2; no clear D. This CDR3 is 15 amino acids long. V gave up 1 base and J gave up 4 bases, with 13 bases separating them. Germline CDR1 reads MNHNS; CDR2 reads SASEGT. For the CDR3, the DNA is TGTGCCAGCAGTGAAGGTTTTGGACTGAGCTATGGCTACACCTTC. Translation: CASSEGFGLSYGYTF.

The chain employs TRBV9 and TRBJ1-5; D is perhaps TRBD1 (6 bases). Germline-derived CDR1 and CDR2 are SGDLS and YYNGEE. V was trimmed by 3 bases and J by 7 bases, leaving 14 bases between them. This CDR3 is 14 amino acids long. CDR3 in amino acids: CASSAGTGYQPQHF. CDR3 nucleotide sequence: TGTGCCAGCAGCGCGGGAACAGGGTACCAGCCCCAGCATTTT. Combining the CDR3 with reference TRBV9 and TRBJ1-5 gives the whole variable domain DSGVTQTPKHLITATGQRVTLRCSPRSGDLSVYWYQQSLDQGLQFLIQYYNGEERAKGNILERFSAQQFPDLHSELNLSSLELGDSALYFCASSAGTGYQPQHFGDGTRLSIL.

The genes are TRBV28 and TRBJ2-3; 7 bases are a match to TRBD1. This CDR3 is built from 13 residues. Germline CDR1 is MDHEN and CDR2 is SYDVKM. V gave up 7 bases and J gave up 2 bases; unmatched junction bases: 3. The CDR3 DNA is TGTGCCAGCACAGGGACAGTCACAGATACGCAGTATTTT. Amino acids: CASTGTVTDTQYF.

The V and J genes are TRBV3-1 (or the pseudogene TRBV3-2) and TRBJ1-1, with D possibly TRBD1 on 5 matching bases. The V gene's germline CDR1 is LGHDT and CDR2 YNNKEL (reference sequence). The CDR3 runs to 14 residues. The V end was cut by 6 bases, the J end by 0 bases, with 11 bases between. This CDR3 reads CASRAGTMNTEAFF. The CDR3 DNA follows: TGTGCCAGCAGGGCCGGGACTATGAACACTGAAGCTTTCTTT.

CDR3 residues: CAWCGQAGSYEQYF. The CDR3 bases are TGTGCCTGGTGTGGGCAGGCTGGATCCTACGAGCAGTACTTC. The V and J genes are TRBV30 and TRBJ2-7, with D hard to call. CDR1 and CDR2 from the germline V gene are GTSNPN and SVGIG (reference sequence). V was pared by 5 bases and J by 1 base, with 15 bases between. The CDR3 sequence is 14 residues long.

J is TRBJ1-2 and V is TRBV19; no reliable D call. Germline CDR1 reads LNHDA; CDR2 reads SQIVND (reference sequence). The CDR3 sequence is 15 residues long. V was trimmed by 5 bases and J by 3 bases, leaving 16 bases between them. The CDR3 loop reads CASSAAAAPDYGYTF. The CDR3 DNA follows: TGTGCCAGTAGTGCTGCGGCAGCGCCGGACTATGGCTACACCTTC.

This clone was seen a single time. The chain links TRBV5-1 to TRBJ1-1; tentative D call: TRBD1 (6 bases). The CDR3 extends over 14 amino acids. Trimming removed 4 bases at V and 5 bases at J, with 15 bases between. Looked up from germline, CDR1 is SGHRS and CDR2 is YFSETQ. CDR3 sequence: CASSTGQKGTEAFF. The DNA of the CDR3 is TGCGCCAGCAGCACAGGACAGAAGGGTACTGAAGCTTTCTTT.

V is TRBV5-1 and J is TRBJ2-3; 11 bases align to TRBD2. CDR1 SGHRS and CDR2 YFSETQ come from the germline V gene. The V segment lost 6 bases and the J segment 9 bases; nucleotides outside the gene matches: 9. The CDR3 runs to 14 residues. Here the CDR3 reads CASTPGTSGLTQYF. CDR3 in DNA: TGCGCCAGCACCCCAGGGACTAGCGGTCTAACGCAGTATTTT.

This rearrangement joins TRBV11-2 to TRBJ2-1, with 7 bases fitting TRBD1. Trimming at V came to 3 bases and at J to 7 bases, leaving 12 bases not matched to a gene. The CDR3 has 16 amino acids. Germline loops: CDR1 SGHAT, CDR2 FQNNGV. The DNA for the CDR3 is TGTGCCAGCAGCTTTCGGACAGGAAGAGAATCAAATGAGCAGTTCTTC. It codes for CASSFRTGRESNEQFF.

This clone was seen once. This rearrangement joins TRBV19 to TRBJ2-1, with TRBD2 matching over 8 bases. The germline V gene encodes CDR1 LNHDA and CDR2 SQIVND (reference sequence). The CDR3 runs to 16 residues. Trimming took 1 base from V and 3 from J; bases not matched to a gene: 5. The CDR3 region is CASSIVPAGDYNEQFF. Here the CDR3 DNA reads TGTGCCAGTAGTATAGTCCCAGCGGGAGACTACAATGAGCAGTTCTTC.

The J gene is TRBJ2-1, the V gene TRBV9, with TRBD2 matching over 8 bases. Unmatched junction bases numbered 6, after V lost 4 bases and J lost 6 bases. The CDR3 sequence is 14 residues long. The germline gives CDR1 SGDLS, CDR2 YYNGEE. CDR3 region: CASSPGLAGNEQFF. The CDR3 bases are TGTGCCAGCAGCCCAGGACTAGCCGGCAATGAGCAGTTCTTC. The variable domain in full, with the rest retrieved from reference TRBV9 and TRBJ2-1, is DSGVTQTPKHLITATGQRVTLRCSPRSGDLSVYWYQQSLDQGLQFLIQYYNGEERAKGNILERFSAQQFPDLHSELNLSSLELGDSALYFCASSPGLAGNEQFFGPGTRLTVL.

The chain links TRBV29-1 to TRBJ2-2, with 8 positions matching TRBD1. Per the germline V gene, CDR1 is SQVTM and CDR2 is ANQGSEA. This CDR3 contains 15 residues. The V and J ends lost 7 bases and 5 bases, in that order; junction bases with no gene match: 12. The CDR3 protein is CSAQGTRGRTGELFF. CDR3 sequence (DNA): TGCAGCGCCCAAGGAACCAGGGGGCGGACCGGGGAGCTGTTTTTT.

The chain couples TRBV5-1 to TRBJ2-7, with TRBD1 matching 7 bases. V dropped 4 bases and J dropped 5; count of bases not matched to a gene: 9. Looked up from germline, CDR1 is SGHRS and CDR2 is YFSETQ. The CDR3 runs to 14 residues. The CDR3 reads CASSLEGTGDEQYF. CDR3 nucleotide sequence: TGCGCCAGCAGCCTCGAGGGAACAGGGGACGAGCAGTACTTC.

The rearrangement uses TRBV2 and TRBJ2-1; 10 bases fit TRBD2. Germline V gives CDR1 SNHLY, CDR2 FYNNEI. The CDR3 extends over 17 amino acids. V was pared by 4 bases and J by 8 bases, with 14 bases of the junction left unmatched. CDR3 sequence: CASSGSGRLAGADEQFF. DNA of the CDR3: TGTGCCAGCAGTGGTTCTGGGCGGCTAGCGGGGGCTGATGAGCAGTTCTTC.